The present TCR beta chain was sequenced within a study of shared clonotypes between healthy human individuals (dated by TCRdb to about 2020). In terms of the full investigation: Two women and a few men aged 18 to 49 years were included in the cohort. For each donor, CD4 naive and CD4 memory were each given three plates, CD8 naive was given two plates, and CD8 memory was given one plate. To estimate repertoire size and how much clonotype sharing occurs between individuals, the study deeply sequenced the blood TCR repertoires of several healthy adults. To increase sequencing depth and limit assay-specific biases, TCR repertoire library preparation and sequencing were carried out by different laboratories using diverse techniques. Per donor, leukapheresis produced somewhere between about 0.94 and 9 billion PBMCs.

Comment on this clone: Its antigen is still unknown. The input lacks base qualities; no much larger clone sits a single base away.

The donors were healthy, HIV-negative adults who had no recently reported acute infections or vaccinations. Every donor was a Caucasian adult residing in Nashville, Tennessee, USA. CD4+ T cells were enriched through magnetic negative selection, after which naive cells were positively selected on CD45RA and the remaining negative fraction served as the memory subset. Blood was obtained by leukapheresis, after which PBMCs were separated by Ficoll-Histopaque density gradient centrifugation and cryopreserved in liquid nitrogen vapor phase. Analytical flow cytometry was used to check the purity and quantity of every magnetically sorted T cell population. Each sorted fraction had its genomic DNA isolated and then quantified by UV absorbance on a Nanodrop 2000c. Study-wide conclusions, independent of this receptor: Sampling was limited to blood, and TCR repertoires in tissue likely differ from TCR repertoires in blood. Approximately 4.8% of naive CD4, around 3.5% of naive CD8, 2.3% of memory CD4, and more than 0.35% of memory CD8 clonotypes were shared across several donors. The genetic and exposure-history diversity represented was limited by the small number of donors. Pairwise subsampling indicated that sequencing depth was expected to affect the degree of clonotype sharing among donors. Even with the large sequencing depth, rarefaction of the sorted-subset datasets indicated that sequencing was incomplete. Naive subsets generally had larger estimated clonotype richness than memory subsets did. Compared with non-shared clonotypes, clonotypes shared by all four sorted-subset donors had higher generation probabilities.

Using the deep immunoSEQ assay, TCR CDR3 regions were amplified from genomic DNA by multiplex PCR. Genomic DNA extracted from each cell subset was distributed evenly over all wells of several immunoSEQ 96-well plates, and each plate served as one replicate. For sorted subsets, about 220 ng of genomic DNA, equivalent to roughly 30,000 T cell genomes, went into each replicate PCR. Purified libraries were measured with a Qubit 3.0 fluorometer, size-checked on a Bioanalyzer 2100, and measured again with the KAPA Library Quantification kit. Each immunoSEQ 96-well plate was sequenced on its own single-read 150-cycle Illumina NextSeq 550 flow cell. Per the authors' processing: Because the immunoSEQ output included only junctional sequences and no quality scores, the filtering could not be the same as the filtering used for full-length reads. To assign V/J genes and CDR3, sequences were annotated using PyIR, a Python wrapper for IgBLAST v1.9, with IMGT germline references. Reads were filtered out if the reads had weak V/J assignments (E-value above 1e-6), no CDR3, stop codons, out-of-frame junctions, or ambiguous translated residues. V3J clonotypes were defined by identical inferred V gene, J gene, and CDR3 amino acid sequence. Percentage overlap between repertoires was calculated by dividing the number of shared unique clonotypes by the size of the smaller repertoire. Three approaches were used to assess repertoire richness: RTK rarefaction, the Chao1 estimator, and Recon v2.1 estimates of unobserved clonotypes. OLGA was used to compute generation probabilities for all TCRbeta clonotypes that the gDNA method yielded from four donors. TCRdb stores this immuneACCESS table with in-frame sequences only. Part of the clones is absent; in the studies checked, under half of the shortfall reflects unresolved V genes, and no reason is known for the rest. V and J calls and clone size come straight from that table; D and trimming were deduced from the DNA. This sample lists about 2.4 million clones; around 94% were detected once. The top ten hold 0.14% of the sample.

Taken from cysteine to phenylalanine, the CDR3 has 14 residues. Only the CDR3 part of the read is kept: 42 bases, read in frame from the first base. CDR1 and CDR2 were assigned from the germline V gene as MNHNS and SASEGT. At the junction V is shortened by 6 bases and J by 7 bases; bases outside the gene matches: 12. Sequenced sample: naive CD4+ T cells sorted from blood. Explained via the paper, the cell subset or site label denotes: CD45RA+ positively selected. This sequence originates from a man younger than 35 in good health. The rearranged segments are TRBV6-1 and TRBJ2-7; a stretch of 7 junction bases matches TRBD1. The CDR3 has the sequence CASSLEQGTGEQYF. The DNA sequence reads TGTGCCAGCAGCTTAGAACAGGGGACGGGTGAGCAGTACTTC.